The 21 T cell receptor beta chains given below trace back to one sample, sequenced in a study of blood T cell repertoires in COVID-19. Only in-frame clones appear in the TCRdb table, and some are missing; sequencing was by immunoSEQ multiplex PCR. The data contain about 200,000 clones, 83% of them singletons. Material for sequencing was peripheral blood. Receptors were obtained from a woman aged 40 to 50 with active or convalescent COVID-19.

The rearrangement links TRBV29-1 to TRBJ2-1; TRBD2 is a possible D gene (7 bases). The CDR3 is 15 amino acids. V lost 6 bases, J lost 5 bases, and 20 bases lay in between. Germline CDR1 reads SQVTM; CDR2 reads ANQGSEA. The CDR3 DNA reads TGCAGCGTGGGGTCGGGGGGCCTCGTGCACAATGAGCAGTTCTTC. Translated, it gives CSVGSGGLVHNEQFF.

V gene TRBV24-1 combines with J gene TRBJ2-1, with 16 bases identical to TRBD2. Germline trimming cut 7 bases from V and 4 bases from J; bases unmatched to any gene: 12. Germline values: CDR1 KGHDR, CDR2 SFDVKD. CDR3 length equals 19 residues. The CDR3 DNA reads TGTGCCACCAGCTCCGGGACTAGCGGGAGGGGAGGGGCTTACAATGAGCAGTTCTTC. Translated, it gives CATSSGTSGRGGAYNEQFF.

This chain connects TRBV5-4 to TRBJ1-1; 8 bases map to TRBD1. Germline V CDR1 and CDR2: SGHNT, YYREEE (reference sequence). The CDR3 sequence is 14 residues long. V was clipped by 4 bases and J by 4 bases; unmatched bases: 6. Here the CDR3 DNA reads TGTGCCAGCAGCGCTAGGACAGGGACCACTGAAGCTTTCTTT. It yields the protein CASSARTGTTEAFF.

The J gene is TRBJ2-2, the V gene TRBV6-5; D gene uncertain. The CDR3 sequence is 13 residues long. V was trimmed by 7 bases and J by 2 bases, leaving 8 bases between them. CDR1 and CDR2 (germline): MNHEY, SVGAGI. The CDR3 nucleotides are TGTGCCAGCACGACTTCTAACACCGGGGAGCTGTTTTTT. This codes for CASTTSNTGELFF.

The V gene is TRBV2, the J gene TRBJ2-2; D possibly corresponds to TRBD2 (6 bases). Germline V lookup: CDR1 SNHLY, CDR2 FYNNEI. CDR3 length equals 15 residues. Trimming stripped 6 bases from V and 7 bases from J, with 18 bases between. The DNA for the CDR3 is TGTGCCAGCAGGATAAGTACTAGCTCCCACGGGGAGCTGTTTTTT. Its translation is CASRISTSSHGELFF.

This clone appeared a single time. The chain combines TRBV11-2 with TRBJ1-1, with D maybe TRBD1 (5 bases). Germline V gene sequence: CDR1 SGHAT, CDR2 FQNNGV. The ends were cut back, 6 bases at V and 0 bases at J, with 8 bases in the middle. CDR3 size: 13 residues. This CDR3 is CASSPDMNTEAFF. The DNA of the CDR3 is TGTGCCAGCAGTCCGGACATGAACACTGAAGCTTTCTTT. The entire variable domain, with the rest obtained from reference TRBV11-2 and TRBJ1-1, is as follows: EAGVAQSPRYKIIEKRQSVAFWCNPISGHATLYWYQQILGQGPKLLIQFQNNGVVDDSQLPKDRFSAERLKGVDSTLKIQPAKLEDSAVYLCASSPDMNTEAFFGQGTRLTVV.

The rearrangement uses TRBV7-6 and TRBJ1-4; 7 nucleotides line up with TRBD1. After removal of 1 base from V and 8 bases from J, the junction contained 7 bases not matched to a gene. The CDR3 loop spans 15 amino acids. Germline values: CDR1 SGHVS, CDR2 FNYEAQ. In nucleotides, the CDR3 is TGTGCCAGCAGCTTAGTCAGGGGGGCGCAAGAAAAACTGTTTTTT. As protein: CASSLVRGAQEKLFF.

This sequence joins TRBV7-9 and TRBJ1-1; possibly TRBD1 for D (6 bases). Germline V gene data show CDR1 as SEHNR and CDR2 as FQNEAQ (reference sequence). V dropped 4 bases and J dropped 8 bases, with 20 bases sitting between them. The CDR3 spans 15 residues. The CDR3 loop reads CASSSFVAGAQEAFF. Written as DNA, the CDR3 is TGTGCCAGCAGCTCTTTTGTGGCGGGGGCCCAGGAAGCTTTCTTT.

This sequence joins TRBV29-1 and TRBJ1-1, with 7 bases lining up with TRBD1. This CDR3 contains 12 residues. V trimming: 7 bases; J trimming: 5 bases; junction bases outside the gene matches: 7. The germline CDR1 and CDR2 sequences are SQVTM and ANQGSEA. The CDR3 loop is CSADRARTEAFF. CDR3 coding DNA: TGCAGCGCCGACAGGGCGCGGACTGAAGCTTTCTTT.

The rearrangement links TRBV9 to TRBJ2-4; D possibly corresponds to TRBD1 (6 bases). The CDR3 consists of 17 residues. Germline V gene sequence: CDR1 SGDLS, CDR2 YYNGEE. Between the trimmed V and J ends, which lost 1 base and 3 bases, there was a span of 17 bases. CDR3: CASSVLGSGAYKNIQYF. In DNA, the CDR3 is TGTGCCAGCAGCGTATTGGGTTCAGGGGCCTACAAAAACATTCAGTACTTC.

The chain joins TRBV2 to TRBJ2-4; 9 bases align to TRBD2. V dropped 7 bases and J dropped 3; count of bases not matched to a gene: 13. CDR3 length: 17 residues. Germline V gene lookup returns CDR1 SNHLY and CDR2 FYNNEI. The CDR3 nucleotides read TGTGCCAGCAATAGAAGGGGACTAGCAAATAACAAAAACATTCAGTACTTC. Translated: CASNRRGLANNKNIQYF. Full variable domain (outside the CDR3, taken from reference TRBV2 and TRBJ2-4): EPEVTQTPSHQVTQMGQEVILRCVPISNHLYFYWYRQILGQKVEFLVSFYNNEISEKSEIFDDQFSVERPDGSNFTLKIRSTKLEDSAMYFCASNRRGLANNKNIQYFGAGTRLSVL.

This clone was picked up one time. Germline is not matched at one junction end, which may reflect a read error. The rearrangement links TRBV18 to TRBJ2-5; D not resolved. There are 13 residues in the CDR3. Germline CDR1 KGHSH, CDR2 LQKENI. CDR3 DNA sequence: TGTGCCAGCTCCCCACGAGCGCAAGAGACCCAGTACTTC. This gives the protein CASSPRAQETQYF.

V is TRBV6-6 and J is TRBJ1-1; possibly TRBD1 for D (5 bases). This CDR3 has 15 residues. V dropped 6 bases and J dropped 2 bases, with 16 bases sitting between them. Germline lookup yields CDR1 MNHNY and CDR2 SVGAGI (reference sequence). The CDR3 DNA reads TGTGCCAGCAGGAAACGAAGACAGATAAACACTGAAGCTTTCTTT. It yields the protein CASRKRRQINTEAFF.

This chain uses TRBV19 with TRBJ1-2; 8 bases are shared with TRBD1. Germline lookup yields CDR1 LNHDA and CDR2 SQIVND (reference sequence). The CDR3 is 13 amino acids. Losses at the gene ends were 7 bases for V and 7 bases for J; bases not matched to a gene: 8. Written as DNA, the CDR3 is TGTGCCAGTATTCCTGCAGGGGGCCTTGGCTACACCTTC. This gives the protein CASIPAGGLGYTF.

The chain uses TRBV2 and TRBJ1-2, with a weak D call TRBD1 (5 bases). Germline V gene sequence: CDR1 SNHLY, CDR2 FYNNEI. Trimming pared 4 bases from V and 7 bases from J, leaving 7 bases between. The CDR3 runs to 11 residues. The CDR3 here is CASSGGGGYTF. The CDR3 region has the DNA TGTGCCAGCAGTGGCGGGGGTGGCTACACCTTC.

The CDR3 DNA sequence: TGTGCCACCGAAACCTCACGAACTAGCGGGAACACCGGGGAGCTGTTTTTT. Its protein is CATETSRTSGNTGELFF. The chain carries TRBV24-1 and TRBJ2-2; TRBD2 aligns across 8 bases. The length of the CDR3 is 17 residues. Germline CDR1 is KGHDR and CDR2 is SFDVKD. Trimming at V came to 9 bases and at J to 1 base, leaving 12 bases not matched to a gene.

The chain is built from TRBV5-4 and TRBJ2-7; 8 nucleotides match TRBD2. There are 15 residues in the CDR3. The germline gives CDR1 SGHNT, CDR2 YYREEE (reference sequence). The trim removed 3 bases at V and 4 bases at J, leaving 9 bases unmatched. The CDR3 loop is CASSSLSGGRYEQYF. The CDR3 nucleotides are TGTGCCAGCAGCTCCCTGTCGGGAGGGAGGTACGAGCAGTACTTC. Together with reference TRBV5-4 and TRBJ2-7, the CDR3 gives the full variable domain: ETGVTQSPTHLIKTRGQQVTLRCSSQSGHNTVSWYQQALGQGPQFIFQYYREEENGRGNFPPRFSGLQFPNYSSELNVNALELDDSALYLCASSSLSGGRYEQYFGPGTRLTVT.

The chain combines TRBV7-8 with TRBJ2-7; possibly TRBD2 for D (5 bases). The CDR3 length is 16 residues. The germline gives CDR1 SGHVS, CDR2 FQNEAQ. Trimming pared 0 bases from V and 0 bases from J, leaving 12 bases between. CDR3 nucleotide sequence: TGTGCCAGCAGCTTAGCAAGACTCGGGAACTCCTACGAGCAGTACTTC. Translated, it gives CASSLARLGNSYEQYF.

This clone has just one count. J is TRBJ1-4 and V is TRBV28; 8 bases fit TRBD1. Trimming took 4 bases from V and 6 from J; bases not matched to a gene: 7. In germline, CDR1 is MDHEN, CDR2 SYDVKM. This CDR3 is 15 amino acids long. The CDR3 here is CASSSTGTGDEKLFF. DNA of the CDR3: TGTGCCAGCAGTTCTACCGGGACAGGCGATGAAAAACTGTTTTTT.

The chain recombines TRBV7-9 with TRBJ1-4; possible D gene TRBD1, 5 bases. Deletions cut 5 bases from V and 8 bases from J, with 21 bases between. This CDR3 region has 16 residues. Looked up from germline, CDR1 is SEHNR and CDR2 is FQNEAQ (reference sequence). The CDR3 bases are TGTGCCAGCAGCCCGAGAATAGGGGCTAGCGAGGAAAAACTGTTTTTT. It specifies CASSPRIGASEEKLFF.

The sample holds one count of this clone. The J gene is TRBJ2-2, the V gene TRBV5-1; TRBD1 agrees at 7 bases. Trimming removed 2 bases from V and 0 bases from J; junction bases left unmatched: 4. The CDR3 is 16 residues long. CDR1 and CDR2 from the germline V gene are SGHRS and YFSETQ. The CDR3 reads CASSFDRVANTGELFF. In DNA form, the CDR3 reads TGCGCCAGCAGCTTTGACAGGGTCGCGAACACCGGGGAGCTGTTTTTT.